The rows below give T cell receptor beta chains drawn from one sample of a study of CD8 T cells in ankylosing spondylitis. TCRdb reanalysed the 5' RACE reads using MiXCR and keeps one entry per CDR3 protein. The sample includes 150,000 to 200,000 distinct CDR3 sequences, roughly 18% seen only once; the top ten take 4.3%. The sequencing sample was made of blood, either unsorted or a sorted T cell fraction (not recorded which). The source is a male donor aged 10-35 years with ankylosing spondylitis or in good health (not recorded which). CDR3s include the opening cysteine and the closing phenylalanine or tryptophan. A D gene is named only where the DNA matches it firmly. Some rows mark clone size as missing; the rest say once, few, many or name a class of expanded clone.

. | TRBJ2-2 | 12 | TRBV27 | many | CASSFSGGELFF | TGTGCCAGCAGTTTCTCTGGTGGGGAGCTGTTTTTT
. | TRBJ2-2 | 15 | TRBV5-1 | many | CASSLMRQNTGELFF | TGCGCCAGCAGCTTGATGAGACAAAACACCGGGGAGCTGTTTTTT
TRBD2 | TRBJ2-1 | 15 | TRBV19 | few | CASSIASGLYNEQFF | TGTGCCAGTAGTATAGCTAGCGGATTATACAATGAGCAGTTCTTC
. | TRBJ1-1 | 10 | TRBV12-3/TRBV12-4 | few | CASSPHGRIF | TGTGCCAGCAGTCCCCACGGTCGGATCTTT
TRBD1 | TRBJ2-3 | 16 | TRBV4-3 | many | CASSQGDRGSTDTQYF | TGCGCCAGCAGCCAAGGGGACAGGGGGAGCACAGATACGCAGTATTTT
TRBD2 | TRBJ2-1 | 15 | TRBV27 | many | CASSFDAGGPNEQFF | TGTGCCAGCAGTTTCGATGCGGGAGGGCCAAATGAGCAGTTCTTC
TRBD2 | TRBJ2-7 | 15 | TRBV20-1 | . | CSARGLAHSSYEQYF | TGCAGTGCTAGGGGACTAGCCCACAGCTCCTACGAGCAGTACTTC
TRBD1 | TRBJ2-1 | 15 | TRBV5-1 | many | CASQQPGQGWGEQFF | TGCGCCAGCCAACAACCGGGACAGGGTTGGGGAGAGCAGTTCTTC
. | TRBJ2-1 | 13 | TRBV25-1 | many | CASSESGKPRQFF | TGTGCCAGCAGTGAATCGGGCAAGCCGAGGCAGTTCTTC
. | TRBJ2-3 | 16 | TRBV6-2/TRBV6-3 | many | CASSLVGGWSTDTQYF | TGTGCCAGCAGTTTGGTCGGGGGCTGGAGCACAGATACGCAGTATTTT
. | TRBJ1-5 | 13 | TRBV10-2 | many | CASSEGDTQPQHF | TGCGCCAGCAGTGAAGGGGATACTCAGCCCCAGCATTTT
. | TRBJ2-3 | 17 | TRBV20-1 | many | CSAINRGTAGSTDTQYF | TGCAGTGCTATCAATCGGGGGACAGCGGGGAGCACAGATACGCAGTATTTT
. | TRBJ2-2 | 15 | TRBV20-1 | many | CSARDGAGGTGELFF | TGCAGTGCTAGAGATGGGGCAGGGGGGACCGGGGAGCTGTTTTTT
. | TRBJ2-5 | 13 | TRBV7-7 | many | CASSSGPQGTQYF | TGTGCCAGCAGCTCCGGCCCACAAGGGACCCAGTACTTC
TRBD2 | TRBJ2-1 | 15 | TRBV7-2 | many | CASRYKAGGALEQFF | TGTGCCAGCAGATATAAAGCGGGAGGGGCCCTCGAGCAGTTCTTC
TRBD2 | TRBJ2-7 | 13 | TRBV29-1 | many | CSVDLAGRGEQYF | TGCAGCGTTGACCTAGCGGGACGGGGGGAGCAGTACTTC
TRBD1 | TRBJ1-4 | 16 | TRBV30 | many | CAWSVGQRATNEKLFF | TGTGCCTGGAGTGTGGGACAGCGAGCAACTAATGAAAAACTGTTTTTT
. | TRBJ1-1 | 14 | TRBV30 | . | CAWSVRSGRAEAFF | TGTGCCTGGAGTGTACGGTCCGGTAGAGCTGAAGCTTTCTTT
. | TRBJ1-6 | 15 | TRBV12-3/TRBV12-4 | many | CASSTRQGNNSPLHF | TGTGCCAGCAGTACCAGGCAGGGGAACAATTCACCCCTCCACTTT
TRBD2 | TRBJ2-7 | 15 | TRBV11-2 | many | CASSTGLAGVYEQYF | TGTGCCAGCAGTACTGGCCTAGCGGGAGTCTACGAGCAGTACTTC
. | TRBJ2-7 | 14 | TRBV4-2 | many | CASSQSRRTYEQYF | TGTGCCAGCAGCCAATCGCGGCGGACCTACGAGCAGTACTTC
. | TRBJ2-2 | 11 | TRBV7-3 | many | CASTGSGELFF | TGTGCCAGTACAGGTTCCGGGGAGCTGTTTTTT
TRBD1 | TRBJ2-1 | 15 | TRBV6-1 | . | CASSAGTGGYNEQFF | TGTGCCAGCAGTGCCGGGACAGGGGGATACAATGAGCAGTTCTTC
TRBD2 | TRBJ2-1 | 13 | TRBV12-3/TRBV12-4 | many | CASTLTSGGEQFF | TGTGCCAGCACCTTGACTAGCGGGGGTGAGCAGTTCTTC
TRBD2 | TRBJ2-3 | 16 | TRBV27 | . | CASSPSRLAGIDTQYF | TGTGCCAGCAGTCCATCCCGACTAGCGGGCATCGATACGCAGTATTTT
TRBD1 | TRBJ2-7 | 15 | TRBV20-1 | . | CSASKGTGGLYEQYF | TGCAGTGCCTCTAAGGGGACAGGCGGTTTATACGAGCAGTACTTC
. | TRBJ2-5 | 15 | TRBV27 | . | CASSLLRERWETQYF | TGTGCCAGCAGTTTATTAAGGGAACGATGGGAGACCCAGTACTTC
TRBD1 | TRBJ2-1 | 14 | TRBV29-1 | few | CSVLRDRGTNEQFF | TGCAGCGTTCTCCGGGACAGGGGAACCAATGAGCAGTTCTTC
. | TRBJ2-6 | 17 | TRBV27 | many | CASSLRANAPGANVLTF | TGTGCCAGCAGTTTAAGGGCAAACGCTCCCGGGGCCAACGTCCTGACTTTC
. | TRBJ1-2 | 10 | TRBV20-1 | many | CRQRGDGYTF | TGCAGACAGAGGGGCGATGGCTACACCTTC
TRBD1 | TRBJ2-2 | 16 | TRBV6-2/TRBV6-3 | many | CASSYGGQGNTGELFF | TGTGCCAGCAGTTACGGCGGACAGGGGAACACCGGGGAGCTGTTTTTT
. | TRBJ2-3 | 13 | TRBV29-1 | . | CSVERLTTDTQYF | TGCAGCGTTGAGAGGCTAACCACAGATACGCAGTATTTT
. | TRBJ2-5 | 12 | TRBV29-1 | . | CSVGVPGETQYF | TGCAGCGTAGGGGTGCCCGGGGAGACCCAGTACTTC
TRBD2 | TRBJ2-1 | 18 | TRBV25-1 | many | CASSEVIGGGRARNEQFF | TGTGCCAGCAGTGAAGTTATCGGGGGCGGGAGGGCCCGCAATGAGCAGTTCTTC
. | TRBJ2-7 | 13 | TRBV29-1 | many | CSVVQGPSYEQYF | TGCAGCGTTGTCCAGGGGCCATCCTACGAGCAGTACTTC
. | TRBJ1-1 | 17 | TRBV7-2 | few | CASSLIRPPPRDTEAFF | TGTGCCAGCAGCTTAATTCGACCCCCCCCGAGGGACACTGAAGCTTTCTTT
. | TRBJ1-3 | 13 | TRBV6-6 | many | CASSYSVGNTIYF | TGTGCCAGCAGTTACTCCGTAGGAAACACCATATATTTT
TRBD2 | TRBJ2-1 | 14 | TRBV12-3/TRBV12-4 | many | CASSGTSGYNEQFF | TGTGCCAGCAGTGGGACTAGCGGCTACAATGAGCAGTTCTTC
. | TRBJ2-2 | 11 | TRBV2 | many | CASSSSGELFF | TGTGCCAGCAGTTCATCCGGGGAGCTGTTTTTT